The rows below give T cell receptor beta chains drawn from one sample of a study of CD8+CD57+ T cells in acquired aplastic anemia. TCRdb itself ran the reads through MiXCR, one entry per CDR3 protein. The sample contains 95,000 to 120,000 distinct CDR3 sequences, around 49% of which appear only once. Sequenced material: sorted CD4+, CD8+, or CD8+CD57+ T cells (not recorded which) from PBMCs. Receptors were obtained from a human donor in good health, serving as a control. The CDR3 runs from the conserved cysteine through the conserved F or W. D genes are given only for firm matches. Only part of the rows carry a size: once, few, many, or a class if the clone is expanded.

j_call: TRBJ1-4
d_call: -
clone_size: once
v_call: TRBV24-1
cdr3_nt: TGTGCCACCAGTGATCCTGGGGAGAAACTGTTTTTT
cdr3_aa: CATSDPGEKLFF

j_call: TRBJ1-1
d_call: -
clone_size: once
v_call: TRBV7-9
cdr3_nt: TGTGCCAGCAAGGCCGGTGGGGGATCCGCTGAAGCTTTCTTT
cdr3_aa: CASKAGGGSAEAFF

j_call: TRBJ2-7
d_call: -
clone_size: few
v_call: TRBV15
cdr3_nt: TGTGCCACCAGCAGAGATCGCGGCTCCTACGAGCAGTACTTC
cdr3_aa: CATSRDRGSYEQYF

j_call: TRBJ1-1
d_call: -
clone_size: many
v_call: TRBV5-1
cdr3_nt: TGCGCCAGCAGCTTGGACCCGGGAACGAACACTGAAGCTTTCTTT
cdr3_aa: CASSLDPGTNTEAFF

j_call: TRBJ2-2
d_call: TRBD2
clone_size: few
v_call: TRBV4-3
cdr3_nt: TGCGCCAGCAGCCAAGATATTAGCGGGGGGGTAAACACCGGGGAGCTGTTTTTT
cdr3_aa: CASSQDISGGVNTGELFF

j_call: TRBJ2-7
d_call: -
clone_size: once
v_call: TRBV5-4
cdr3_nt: TGTGCCAGCAGCTTGGGGCAGGGAACCGAGCAGTACTTC
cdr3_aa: CASSLGQGTEQYF

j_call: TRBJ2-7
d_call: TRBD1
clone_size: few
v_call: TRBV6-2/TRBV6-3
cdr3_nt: TGTGCCAGCAGCCCCCGACAGGGAGTAAGCTCCTACGAGCAGTACTTC
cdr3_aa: CASSPRQGVSSYEQYF

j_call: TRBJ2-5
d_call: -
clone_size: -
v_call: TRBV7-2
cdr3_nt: TGTGCCAGCAGTCTAGACCCGACAGAGACCCAGTACTTC
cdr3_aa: CASSLDPTETQYF

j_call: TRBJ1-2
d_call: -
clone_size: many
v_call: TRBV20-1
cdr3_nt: TGCAGTGCTAGAATGTTTCAGAGACTCTATGGCTACACCTTC
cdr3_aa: CSARMFQRLYGYTF

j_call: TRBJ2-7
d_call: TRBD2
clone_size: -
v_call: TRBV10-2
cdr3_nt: TGCGCCAGCCGGGGGGGTTCCTACGAGCAGTACTTC
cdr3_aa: CASRGGSYEQYF

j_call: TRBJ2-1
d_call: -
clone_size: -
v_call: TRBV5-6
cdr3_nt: TGTGCCAGCAGCTTGGCCGGGGCGGGGTACAATGAGCGGTTCTTC
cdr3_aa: CASSLAGAGYNERFF

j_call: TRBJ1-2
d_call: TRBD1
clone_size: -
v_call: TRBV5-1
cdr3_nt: TGCGCCAGCAGCCCCCGGGACAGGCTATATGGCTACACCTTC
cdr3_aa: CASSPRDRLYGYTF

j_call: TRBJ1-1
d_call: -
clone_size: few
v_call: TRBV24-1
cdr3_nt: TGTGCCACCGTAGAACAACGGACTGGTGAAGCTTTCTTT
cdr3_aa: CATVEQRTGEAFF

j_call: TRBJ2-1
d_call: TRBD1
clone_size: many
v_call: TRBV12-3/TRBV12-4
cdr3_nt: TGTGCCAGGACGACAGGGGTCCCCGAGCAGTTCTTC
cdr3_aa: CARTTGVPEQFF

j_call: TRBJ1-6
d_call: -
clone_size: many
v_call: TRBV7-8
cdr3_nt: TGTGCCAGCAGCCACTTCACAGACTCCTATAATTCACCCCTCCACTTT
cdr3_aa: CASSHFTDSYNSPLHF

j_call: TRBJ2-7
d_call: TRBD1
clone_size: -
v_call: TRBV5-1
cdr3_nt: TGCGCCAGCAGATCGGGACAGGGGGTCGGGGAGCAGTACTTC
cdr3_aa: CASRSGQGVGEQYF

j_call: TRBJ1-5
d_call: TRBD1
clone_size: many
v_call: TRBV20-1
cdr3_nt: TGCAGTGCGACCGGGACAGGGGATTATCAGCCCCAGCATTTT
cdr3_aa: CSATGTGDYQPQHF

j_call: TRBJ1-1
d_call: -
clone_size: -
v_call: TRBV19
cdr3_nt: TGTGCCAGTAGTACCGGGGCAGGGACGTGGGCTTTCTTT
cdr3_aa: CASSTGAGTWAFF

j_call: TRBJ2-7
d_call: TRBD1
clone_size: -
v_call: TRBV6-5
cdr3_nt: TGTGCCAGCAGTTACCTTCCCTTATCCGGGACAGGGTACGAGCAGTACTTC
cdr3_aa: CASSYLPLSGTGYEQYF

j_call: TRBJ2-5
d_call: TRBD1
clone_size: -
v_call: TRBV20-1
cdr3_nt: TGCAGTGCTAGAGATTGGGCCCGACAGGGGGCTAGCGAGACCCAGTACTTC
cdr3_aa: CSARDWARQGASETQYF

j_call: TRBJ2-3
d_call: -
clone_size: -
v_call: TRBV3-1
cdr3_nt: TGTGCCAGCAGCCAAGGTCGCAGGGGGGGTTCCTACAATGAGCAGTATTTT
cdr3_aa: CASSQGRRGGSYNEQYF

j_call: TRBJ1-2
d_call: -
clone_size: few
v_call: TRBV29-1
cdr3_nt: TGCAGCGTTGAACAGGCCCCGGTGGGCTATGGCTACACCTTC
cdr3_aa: CSVEQAPVGYGYTF

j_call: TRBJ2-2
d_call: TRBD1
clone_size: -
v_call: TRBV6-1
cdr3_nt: TGTGCCAGCAGTGATCCGGGACAGGGGTACACCGGGGAGCTGTTTTTT
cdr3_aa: CASSDPGQGYTGELFF

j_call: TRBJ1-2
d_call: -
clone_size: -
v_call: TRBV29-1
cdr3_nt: TGCAGCGTTGTAGGCAGCTCCTATGGCTACACCTTC
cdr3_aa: CSVVGSSYGYTF

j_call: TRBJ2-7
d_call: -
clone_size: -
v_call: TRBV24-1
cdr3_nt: TGTGCCACCAAACGATTAACGGATGAGCAGTACTTC
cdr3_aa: CATKRLTDEQYF

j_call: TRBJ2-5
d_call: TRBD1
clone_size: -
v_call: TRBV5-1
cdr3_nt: TGCGCCAGCAGCTTGTCAGGGGGCGAAGGAGAGACCCAGTACTTC
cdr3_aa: CASSLSGGEGETQYF

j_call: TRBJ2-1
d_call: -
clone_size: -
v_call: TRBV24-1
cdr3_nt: TGTGCCACCAGTGATTTTGATATCCTGCCACAGTTCTTC
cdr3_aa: CATSDFDILPQFF

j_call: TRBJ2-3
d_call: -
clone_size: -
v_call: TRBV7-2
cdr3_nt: TGTGCCAGCAGCCAAACGCAGAGTACAGATACGCAGTATTTT
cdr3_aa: CASSQTQSTDTQYF

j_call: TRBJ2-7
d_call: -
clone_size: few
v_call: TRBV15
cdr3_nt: TGTGCCACCAGCACGATGAGCGAGCAGTACTTC
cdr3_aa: CATSTMSEQYF

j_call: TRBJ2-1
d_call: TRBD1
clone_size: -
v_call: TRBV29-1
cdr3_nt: TGCGGCGTTGAAGGGACAGGAGTATACAATGAGCGGTTCTTC
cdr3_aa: CGVEGTGVYNERFF

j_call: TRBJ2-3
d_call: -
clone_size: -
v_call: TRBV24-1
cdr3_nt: TGTGCCACCAGTGACCATGGCACAGATACGCAGTATTTT
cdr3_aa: CATSDHGTDTQYF

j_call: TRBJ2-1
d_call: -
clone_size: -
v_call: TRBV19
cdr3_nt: TGTGCCAGTAGTATGAGAACACCTATTTCGAATGAGCAGTTCTTC
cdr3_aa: CASSMRTPISNEQFF

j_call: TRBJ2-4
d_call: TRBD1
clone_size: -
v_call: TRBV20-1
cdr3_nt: TGCAGTGCCGGAGGGACAGGTGGGATCATTCAGTACTTC
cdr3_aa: CSAGGTGGIIQYF

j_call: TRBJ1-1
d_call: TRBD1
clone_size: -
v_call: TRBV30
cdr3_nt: TGTGCCTGGAGCGTTACAGGGGCAGATACTGAAGCTTTCTTT
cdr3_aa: CAWSVTGADTEAFF

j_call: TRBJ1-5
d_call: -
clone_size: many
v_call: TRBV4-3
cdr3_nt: TGCGCCAGCAGCCCTCTGGGTGATCAGCCCCAGCATTTT
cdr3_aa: CASSPLGDQPQHF

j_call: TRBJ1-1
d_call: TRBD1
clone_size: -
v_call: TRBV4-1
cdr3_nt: TGCGCCAGCAGCCGTCACCTGGGACAGGGGGGGGTTACTGAAGCTTTCTTT
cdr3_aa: CASSRHLGQGGVTEAFF

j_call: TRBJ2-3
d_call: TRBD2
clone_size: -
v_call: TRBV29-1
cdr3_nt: TGCAGCGTTGTCCTAGCGGGCACAGATACGCAGTATTTT
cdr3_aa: CSVVLAGTDTQYF

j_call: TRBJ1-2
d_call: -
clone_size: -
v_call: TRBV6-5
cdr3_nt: TGTGCCAGCAGTTTGGGCTCCGGCATGGCCTACACCTTC
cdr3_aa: CASSLGSGMAYTF

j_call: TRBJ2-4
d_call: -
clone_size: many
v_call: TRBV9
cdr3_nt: TGTGCCAGCAGCGTGGGAGGGGGTGATAACATTCAGTACTTC
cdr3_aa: CASSVGGGDNIQYF

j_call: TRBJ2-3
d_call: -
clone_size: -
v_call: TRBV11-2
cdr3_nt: TGTGCCAGCAGCTTAGAAGGCAGGCCGACAGATACGCAGTATTTT
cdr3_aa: CASSLEGRPTDTQYF

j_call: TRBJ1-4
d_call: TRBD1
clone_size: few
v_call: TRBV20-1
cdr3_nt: TGCAGTGCCCCCGGGACAGGGTATGAAAAACTGTTTTTT
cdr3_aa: CSAPGTGYEKLFF

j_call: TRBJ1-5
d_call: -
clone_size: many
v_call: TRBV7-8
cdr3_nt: TGTGCCAGCAGCTTAGGGTCCTGGCCCCAGCATTTT
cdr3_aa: CASSLGSWPQHF

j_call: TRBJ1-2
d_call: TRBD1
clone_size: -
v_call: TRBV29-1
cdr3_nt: TGCAGCGTCGGACAGGGCTATAACTATGGCTACACCTTC
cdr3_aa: CSVGQGYNYGYTF

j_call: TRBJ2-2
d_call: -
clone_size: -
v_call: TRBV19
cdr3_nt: TGTGCCAGTATCGCGAACACCGGAGAGCTGTTTTTT
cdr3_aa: CASIANTGELFF

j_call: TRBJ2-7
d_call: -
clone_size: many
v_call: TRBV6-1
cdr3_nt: TGTGCCAGCAGTCCAGGGGCAAGCTCCTACGAGCAGTACTTC
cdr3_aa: CASSPGASSYEQYF

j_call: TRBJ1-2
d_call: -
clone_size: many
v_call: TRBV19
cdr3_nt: TGTGCCAGTAGTATAGATCGAAGGGGAGCTAACTATGGCTACACCTTC
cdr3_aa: CASSIDRRGANYGYTF

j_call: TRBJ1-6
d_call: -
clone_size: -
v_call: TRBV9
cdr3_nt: TGTGCCAGCAGCGGACCGACAATTAATCCACCCCTCCACTTT
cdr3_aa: CASSGPTINPPLHF